This TCR beta chain originates from a study of cytomegalovirus exposure and HLA in healthy donors. Study-level results: Segments of the TCR beta V type were, in most cases, productive about 87% or about 30% of the time in an earlier analysis.

Comment on this clone: Its antigen remains unknown.

A multiplex PCR was run with 60 Vbeta primers and 13 Jbeta primers. Only in-frame clones appear in the TCRdb table, and some are missing; sequencing was by immunoSEQ multiplex PCR. This sample yields just over 150,000 clones, of which around 77% are seen a single time; approximately 1.5% belongs to the top ten. Germline V gene lookup returns CDR1 KGHSH and CDR2 LQKENI. This CDR3 spans 14 amino acids. V was cut by 2 bases and J by 6 bases, with 11 bases left in between. Sequenced input: PBMCs. This clonotype originated in a woman aged 25-40 years in good health and CMV-seronegative. The rearrangement uses TRBV18 and TRBJ1-5, with D tentatively TRBD1 (6 bases). The CDR3 bases are TGTGCCAGCTCACCAGACAGGACTGGTCAGCCCCAGCATTTT. It is translated as CASSPDRTGQPQHF.